The 27 T cell receptor beta chains in this list originate from one sample, sequenced in a study of blood T cell repertoires in COVID-19. Measured with immunoSEQ multiplex PCR; TCRdb has only the in-frame clones, and not every one. In the table there are some 300,000 clones, more than 70% of which are singletons. Material for sequencing was PBMCs or T cells enriched from blood (not recorded which). These receptors were obtained from a woman aged 60 to 75 in a cohort exposed to, infected with or recovered from COVID-19 (not recorded which).

As regards this clone: Other nucleotide sequences from this sample produce the same CDR3. The CDR3 loop reads CASSIGGSYNEQFF. The CDR3 region has the DNA TGTGCCAGTAGTATCGGGGGTTCATACAATGAGCAGTTCTTC. The chain employs TRBV19 and TRBJ2-1, with a weak D call TRBD2 (6 bases). V lost 3 bases and J lost 4, with 10 bases in between. Germline CDR1 and CDR2: LNHDA and SQIVND (reference sequence). The CDR3 has 14 residues.

The table lists this clone with a count of one. The gene calls are TRBV10-3 and TRBJ1-1; 8 positions match TRBD1. Germline assignment: CDR1 ENHRY and CDR2 SYGVKD. This CDR3 is built from 13 residues. V dropped 3 bases and J dropped 8; count of bases not matched to a gene: 5. The CDR3: CAISDTQGGEAFF. The CDR3 DNA follows: TGTGCCATCAGTGACACACAGGGGGGAGAAGCTTTCTTT.

The chain has TRBV9 and TRBJ2-2; 11 nucleotides agree with TRBD2. CDR3 size: 16 residues. Germline CDR1 reads SGDLS; CDR2 reads YYNGEE. V gave up 4 bases and J gave up 3 bases; unmatched junction bases: 5. In DNA, the CDR3 is TGTGCCAGCAGCACCACTAGCGGGAGCCACACCGGGGAGCTGTTTTTT. It yields the protein CASSTTSGSHTGELFF.

This rearrangement joins TRBV2 to TRBJ2-1, with 10 positions matching TRBD2. This CDR3 is built from 17 residues. V lost 7 bases and J lost 1; bases outside the gene matches: 10. Germline CDR1 SNHLY, CDR2 FYNNEI. The CDR3 loop reads CASISSGSYPSYNEQFF. The CDR3 bases are TGTGCCAGCATCTCTAGCGGGAGTTATCCTTCCTACAATGAGCAGTTCTTC.

This chain connects TRBV11-2 to TRBJ1-2; D possibly corresponds to TRBD1 (5 bases). The CDR3 loop spans 16 amino acids. V lost 4 bases, J lost 4 bases, and 19 bases lay in between. Germline assignment: CDR1 SGHAT and CDR2 FQNNGV. The DNA for the CDR3 is TGTGCCAGCAGCTCACCGACCCTCGGGACTTTCTATGGCTACACCTTC. Translation gives CASSSPTLGTFYGYTF.

This clone was seen only a few times. The chain carries TRBV5-5 and TRBJ1-2; 9 nucleotides match TRBD1. Losses at the gene ends were 2 bases for V and 4 bases for J; bases not matched to a gene: 9. CDR3 length: 16 residues. Germline lookup yields CDR1 SGHKS and CDR2 YYEKEE (reference sequence). DNA of the CDR3: TGTGCCAGCAGCTTCCGGGACAGGGACCTCTTCTATGGCTACACCTTC. Translating it yields CASSFRDRDLFYGYTF.

This CDR3 is CASSPPGGSRETQYF. The CDR3, as DNA: TGTGCCAGCTCACCACCCGGGGGGAGCCGGGAGACCCAGTACTTC. The chain employs TRBV18 and TRBJ2-5; 7 bases are a match to TRBD2. The CDR3 loop spans 15 amino acids. Germline V gene sequence: CDR1 KGHSH, CDR2 LQKENI. Germline trimming cut 0 bases from V and 5 bases from J; bases unmatched to any gene: 6.

The rearrangement joins TRBV6-2 or TRBV6-3 to TRBJ1-2; 9 bases align to TRBD1. The CDR3 spans 16 residues. The V and J ends lost 5 bases and 5 bases, in that order; junction bases with no gene match: 12. Germline CDR1 and CDR2: MNHEY and SVGEGT. In DNA, the CDR3 is TGTGCCAGCAGTACTCGACAGGGGGATTTTGGATATGGCTACACCTTC. Translating gives CASSTRQGDFGYGYTF.

The chain recombines TRBV5-8 with TRBJ1-2; unclear D gene. Germline V gene sequence: CDR1 SGHTS, CDR2 YDEGEE. V shed 1 base and J shed 5 bases, with 21 bases lying between them. This CDR3 region has 17 residues. The CDR3 bases are TGTGCCAGCAGCTTGTGGTTTTCGGCCAGGCCCGCATATGGCTACACCTTC. It yields the protein CASSLWFSARPAYGYTF. Combining the CDR3 with reference TRBV5-8 and TRBJ1-2 gives the whole variable domain EAGVTQSPTHLIKTRGQQATLRCSPISGHTSVYWYQQALGLGLQFLLWYDEGEERNRGNFPPRFSGRQFPNYSSELNVNALELEDSALYLCASSLWFSARPAYGYTFGSGTRLTVV.

V usage is TRBV28 and J usage is TRBJ1-2; 9 bases line up with TRBD1. Trimming removed 6 bases from V and 2 bases from J; junction bases left unmatched: 7. Germline assignment: CDR1 MDHEN and CDR2 SYDVKM. CDR3 size: 15 residues. The CDR3: CASSGTGRSNYGYTF. CDR3 in DNA: TGTGCCAGCAGCGGGACAGGGAGGTCAAACTATGGCTACACCTTC.

The chain combines TRBV29-1 with TRBJ2-3; perhaps TRBD2 as D (6 bases). Per germline, CDR1 SQVTM and CDR2 ANQGSEA. This CDR3 is built from 14 residues. V was cut by 7 bases and J by 1 base, with 15 bases left in between. CDR3 nucleotide sequence: TGCAGCGCCCAATGGGGGGTCGGCACAGATACGCAGTATTTT. It codes for CSAQWGVGTDTQYF.

This clone was found a few times. This CDR3 is CASSLSQQETQYF. CDR3 in DNA: TGTGCCAGCAGCTTAAGCCAGCAAGAGACCCAGTACTTC. This chain uses TRBV7-3 with TRBJ2-5; no reliable D call. This CDR3 is built from 13 residues. V was shortened by 1 base and J by 2 bases, with 5 bases between the two germline ends. In germline, CDR1 is SGHTA, CDR2 FQGTGA.

This chain joins TRBV14 and TRBJ2-2; maybe TRBD1 (6 bases). The CDR3 has 13 residues. Trimming pared 4 bases from V and 5 bases from J, leaving 8 bases between. Germline values: CDR1 SGHDN, CDR2 FVKESK. The CDR3 bases are TGTGCCAGCAGCCTCCAGGGGACCGGGGAGCTGTTTTTT. It codes for CASSLQGTGELFF.

The chain uses TRBV6-5 and TRBJ1-2, with 9 positions matching TRBD1. This CDR3 contains 14 residues. Germline assignment: CDR1 MNHEY and CDR2 SVGAGI. V was pared by 0 bases and J by 6 bases, with 2 bases of the junction left unmatched. The CDR3 loop is CASSYSGTGNGYTF. CDR3 bases: TGTGCCAGCAGTTACTCAGGGACAGGGAATGGCTACACCTTC.

In the case of this clone: Germline is not matched at one junction end, which may reflect a read error. The CDR3 loop reads CASSVARGRGNQPQHF. The DNA for the CDR3 is TGTGCCAGCAGCGTAGCCAGGGGGCGCGGGAATCAGCCCCAGCATTTT. This chain links TRBV7-2 with TRBJ1-5, with 8 bases fitting TRBD1. Germline lookup yields CDR1 SGHTA and CDR2 FQGNSA. CDR3 length equals 16 residues.

In this sample, this clone turned up a few times. The chain couples TRBV30 to TRBJ1-2; 9 bases align to TRBD1. This CDR3 is built from 16 residues. Germline CDR1 is GTSNPN and CDR2 is SVGIG (reference sequence). The V gene end was trimmed by 3 bases and the J gene end by 0 bases; junction bases not matched to a gene: 8. The CDR3 sequence: CAWRAGQGVPNYGYTF. The CDR3 nucleotides read TGTGCCTGGAGAGCGGGACAGGGAGTCCCTAACTATGGCTACACCTTC.

The genes are TRBV19 and TRBJ1-5; D ambiguous. CDR1 is LNHDA and CDR2 is SQIVND in the germline V gene (reference sequence). This CDR3 is 16 amino acids long. V was shortened by 0 bases and J by 1 base, with 10 bases between the two germline ends. The DNA for the CDR3 is TGTGCCAGTAGTATAGACGGAGGCGGAAGCAATCAGCCCCAGCATTTT. Translation: CASSIDGGGSNQPQHF. The variable domain in full, completed from reference TRBV19 and TRBJ1-5, reads DGGITQSPKYLFRKEGQNVTLSCEQNLNHDAMYWYRQDPGQGLRLIYYSQIVNDFQKGDIAEGYSVSREKKESFPLTVTSAQKNPTAFYLCASSIDGGGSNQPQHFGDGTRLSIL.

The rearrangement uses TRBV7-2 and TRBJ2-3; 14 nucleotides line up with TRBD2. The CDR3 is made up of 16 amino acids. With V trimmed by 5 bases and J by 5 bases, 6 bases remained unmatched. The germline gives CDR1 SGHTA, CDR2 FQGNSA. CDR3 region: CASSLGTSGSGDTQYF. The CDR3 DNA is TGTGCCAGCAGCCTCGGGACTAGCGGGAGCGGAGATACGCAGTATTTT.

The chain recombines TRBV7-2 with TRBJ1-2; 12 bases are shared with TRBD1. With 4 bases clipped from V and 4 bases from J, the junction kept 7 bases outside the gene matches. Per the germline V gene, CDR1 is SGHTA and CDR2 is FQGNSA. This CDR3 spans 16 amino acids. Here the CDR3 DNA reads TGTGCCAGCAGCTCGGGGGGACAGGGGGCAAGCTATGGCTACACCTTC. Protein sequence: CASSSGGQGASYGYTF.

The chain links TRBV6-5 to TRBJ1-1, with 7 bases aligning to TRBD1. V gave up 4 bases and J gave up 10 bases; unmatched junction bases: 6. The CDR3 runs 12 residues. Germline V gives CDR1 MNHEY, CDR2 SVGAGI. The CDR3 DNA reads as TGTGCCAGCAGTTCCTGGGACAGTCGAGCTTTCTTT. Protein sequence: CASSSWDSRAFF.

CDR3 sequence (DNA): TGTGCCAGCAGTTTAGTGGGACAGGGGTATAAGGCCAAGAATGAGCAGTTCTTC. Translating it yields CASSLVGQGYKAKNEQFF. The chain combines TRBV28 with TRBJ2-1; 10 bases line up with TRBD1. The V and J ends lost 2 bases and 7 bases, in that order; junction bases with no gene match: 14. The CDR3 consists of 18 residues. Germline V gene sequence: CDR1 MDHEN, CDR2 SYDVKM. Together with reference TRBV28 and TRBJ2-1, the CDR3 gives the full variable domain: DVKVTQSSRYLVKRTGEKVFLECVQDMDHENMFWYRQDPGLGLRLIYFSYDVKMKEKGDIPEGYSVSREKKERFSLILESASTNQTSMYLCASSLVGQGYKAKNEQFFGPGTRLTVL.

The rearrangement uses TRBV28 and TRBJ1-6; a weak D match, TRBD1 (5 bases). The germline V gene has CDR1 MDHEN and CDR2 SYDVKM. Deletions cut 6 bases from V and 5 bases from J, with 11 bases between. This CDR3 spans 14 amino acids. CDR3 loop: CASRETGNNSPLHF. As DNA, the CDR3 is TGTGCCAGCAGGGAAACAGGAAATAATTCACCCCTCCACTTT. Full variable domain (remainder filled in from reference TRBV28 and TRBJ1-6): DVKVTQSSRYLVKRTGEKVFLECVQDMDHENMFWYRQDPGLGLRLIYFSYDVKMKEKGDIPEGYSVSREKKERFSLILESASTNQTSMYLCASRETGNNSPLHFGNGTRLTVT.

The chain has TRBV6-5 and TRBJ2-2; the D gene is possibly TRBD2 (6 bases). Germline lookup yields CDR1 MNHEY and CDR2 SVGAGI. Trimming stripped 6 bases from V and 6 bases from J, with 17 bases between. The CDR3 spans 15 residues. CDR3 in amino acids: CASRPREFTAGELFF. CDR3 bases: TGTGCCAGCAGGCCCCGGGAGTTTACTGCCGGGGAGCTGTTTTTT.

The chain is built from TRBV9 and TRBJ2-4; 16 nucleotides line up with TRBD2. The CDR3 length is 18 residues. CDR1 is SGDLS and CDR2 is YYNGEE in the germline V gene. V shed 2 bases and J 1 base; nucleotides not matched to a gene: 3. The CDR3 loop is CASSVGTSGRVAKNIQYF. DNA for the CDR3: TGTGCCAGCAGCGTCGGGACTAGCGGGAGGGTGGCCAAAAACATTCAGTACTTC.

This chain uses TRBV19 with TRBJ2-5; D might be TRBD2 (6 bases). The CDR3 runs to 13 residues. Germline CDR1 is LNHDA and CDR2 is SQIVND (reference sequence). The V end was cut by 4 bases, the J end by 5 bases, with 11 bases between. Here the CDR3 reads CASSNRAGETQYF. The CDR3 DNA follows: TGTGCCAGTAGTAACCGAGCGGGTGAGACCCAGTACTTC.

The rearrangement links TRBV10-3 to TRBJ2-7, with 11 bases lining up with TRBD2. J was trimmed by 9 bases and V by 4 bases; bases with no gene match: 8. Germline V gives CDR1 ENHRY, CDR2 SYGVKD. The CDR3 totals 14 residues. CDR3 sequence (DNA): TGTGCCATCAGTGGAGGGGTAGCGGGAGGGGTGCAGTACTTC. It codes for CAISGGVAGGVQYF.

This sequence joins TRBV6-4 and TRBJ2-2; 10 bases match TRBD1. V shed 6 bases, J shed 5 bases, and the junction held 6 bases outside the gene matches. The germline V gene has CDR1 MRHNA and CDR2 SNTAGT. The CDR3 is 15 amino acids. CDR3 DNA: TGTGCCAGCAGAGAAGGACAGGGGGAGACCGGGGAGCTGTTTTTT. It encodes CASREGQGETGELFF.